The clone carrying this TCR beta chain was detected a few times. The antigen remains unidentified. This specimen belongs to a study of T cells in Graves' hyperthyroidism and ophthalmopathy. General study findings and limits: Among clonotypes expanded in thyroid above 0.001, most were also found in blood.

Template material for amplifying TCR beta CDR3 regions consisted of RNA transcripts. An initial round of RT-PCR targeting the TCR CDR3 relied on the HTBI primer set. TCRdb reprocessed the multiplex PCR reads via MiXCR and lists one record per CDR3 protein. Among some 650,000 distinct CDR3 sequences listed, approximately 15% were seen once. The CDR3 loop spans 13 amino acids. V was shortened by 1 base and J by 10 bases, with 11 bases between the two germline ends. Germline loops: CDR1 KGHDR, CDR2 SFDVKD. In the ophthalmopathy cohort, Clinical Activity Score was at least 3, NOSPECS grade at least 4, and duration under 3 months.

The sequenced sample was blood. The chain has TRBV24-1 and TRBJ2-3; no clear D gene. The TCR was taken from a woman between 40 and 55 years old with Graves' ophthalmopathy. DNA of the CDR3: TGTGCCACCAGTGATTTCGGGCCTGATGCGCAGTATTTT. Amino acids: CATSDFGPDAQYF.